The next 29 T cell receptor beta chains were all read from a single sample in a study of blood T cell repertoires in COVID-19 (dated by TCRdb to 2020 to 2021). Receptor amplification or capture employed the immunoSEQ multiplex PCR assay. The source is immuneACCESS, and TCRdb retained only in-frame sequences with V and J called. Part of the clones is not carried over; for the studies checked, unresolved V genes explain less than half of this, and the remainder is unexplained. The sample profile shows some 400,000 clones; 91% of them were found once. Around 0.94% of the sample is held by the ten biggest clonotypes. The sample was PBMCs or T cells enriched from blood (not recorded which). The origin of the receptors is a woman in her forties who had been exposed to COVID-19.

This clone was found once. The chain joins TRBV11-2 to TRBJ2-2; possible D gene TRBD2, 6 bases. Germline CDR1 SGHAT, CDR2 FQNNGV. The length of the CDR3 is 16 residues. V was shortened by 3 bases and J by 1 base, with 12 bases between the two germline ends. CDR3 amino acids: CASSFTGVRNTGELFF. CDR3 DNA: TGTGCCAGCAGCTTTACGGGAGTCAGGAACACCGGGGAGCTGTTTTTT.

V is TRBV19 and J is TRBJ1-1, with a possible D match to TRBD1 (5 bases). V dropped 6 bases and J dropped 5 bases, with 13 bases sitting between them. Germline-derived CDR1 and CDR2 are LNHDA and SQIVND (reference sequence). The CDR3 loop spans 13 amino acids. The CDR3 protein is CASRPERGTEAFF. For the CDR3, the DNA is TGTGCCAGTAGGCCCGAAAGGGGAACTGAAGCTTTCTTT.

The rearrangement links TRBV19 to TRBJ1-6, with D hard to call. This CDR3 spans 13 amino acids. Deletions cut 5 bases from V and 7 bases from J, with 9 bases between. CDR1 is LNHDA and CDR2 is SQIVND in the germline V gene (reference sequence). CDR3 amino acids: CASSDFRNSPLHF. DNA of the CDR3: TGTGCCAGTAGTGATTTCCGGAATTCACCCCTCCACTTT.

This clone has more than one count but fewer than ten. The V and J genes are TRBV29-1 and TRBJ2-1, with TRBD2 matching over 10 bases. The CDR3 sequence is 15 residues long. CDR1 is SQVTM and CDR2 is ANQGSEA in the germline V gene. V dropped 5 bases and J dropped 0; count of bases not matched to a gene: 4. In DNA, the CDR3 is TGCAGCGTTCGGGCTAGCGGGGGCTCCTACAATGAGCAGTTCTTC. This encodes CSVRASGGSYNEQFF.

The chain uses TRBV5-1 and TRBJ1-1, with D tentatively TRBD1 (5 bases). V was shortened by 3 bases and J by 0 bases, with 6 bases between the two germline ends. The germline CDR1 and CDR2 sequences are SGHRS and YFSETQ. CDR3 size: 13 residues. The CDR3: CASSSTVNTEAFF. DNA of the CDR3: TGCGCCAGCAGCTCGACAGTGAACACTGAAGCTTTCTTT.

The J gene is TRBJ1-2, the V gene TRBV6-5, with D perhaps matching TRBD1 (5 bases). V lost 8 bases to trimming and J lost 4 bases, with 14 bases between them. This CDR3 is 13 amino acids long. Per the germline V gene, CDR1 is MNHEY and CDR2 is SVGAGI. In DNA, the CDR3 is TGTGCCAGCGACAGAGGTTCCCCCTATGGCTACACCTTC. This sequence encodes CASDRGSPYGYTF.

The V and J genes are TRBV6-5 and TRBJ1-2, with 10 bases fitting TRBD1. The CDR3 totals 15 residues. Germline lookup yields CDR1 MNHEY and CDR2 SVGAGI. V trimming: 5 bases; J trimming: 7 bases; junction bases outside the gene matches: 10. CDR3 amino acids: CASSRQGARDGGYTF. The CDR3, as DNA: TGTGCCAGCAGTAGACAGGGGGCGCGAGACGGTGGCTACACCTTC.

The chain has TRBV27 and TRBJ2-7, with D maybe TRBD2 (6 bases). Germline V lookup: CDR1 MNHEY, CDR2 SMNVEV (reference sequence). Between the trimmed V and J ends, which lost 6 bases and 1 base, there was a span of 16 bases. The CDR3 is 15 residues long. The CDR3 protein is CASSPRGSGSYEQYF. CDR3 sequence (DNA): TGTGCCAGCAGCCCCCGGGGTAGCGGTTCCTACGAGCAGTACTTC.

The genes are TRBV25-1 and TRBJ1-5; 10 bases map to TRBD1. CDR1 and CDR2 (germline): MGHDK, SYGVNS. The V and J ends lost 5 bases and 0 bases, in that order; junction bases with no gene match: 7. The CDR3 length is 17 residues. In DNA form, the CDR3 reads TGTGCCAGCAGTTCGGGACAGGGGCGGTATAGCAATCAGCCCCAGCATTTT. This encodes CASSSGQGRYSNQPQHF. The complete variable domain, with remaining parts taken from reference TRBV25-1 and TRBJ1-5, reads EADIYQTPRYLVIGTGKKITLECSQTMGHDKMYWYQQDPGMELHLIHYSYGVNSTEKGDLSSESTVSRIRTEHFPLTLESARPSHTSQYLCASSSGQGRYSNQPQHFGDGTRLSIL.

The chain combines TRBV5-6 with TRBJ1-2; TRBD1 agrees at 9 bases. V was clipped by 5 bases and J by 10 bases; unmatched bases: 6. This CDR3 has 12 amino acids. Germline V gene sequence: CDR1 SGHDT, CDR2 YYEEEE. The CDR3 coding sequence is TGTGCCAGCAGGGTTTACAGGGGGCCCTACACCTTC. It translates to CASRVYRGPYTF.

This chain links TRBV11-3 with TRBJ2-4; a possible D gene is TRBD1 (5 bases). The CDR3 runs 12 residues. In germline, CDR1 is SGHNT, CDR2 YENEEA. The V gene lost 5 bases and the J gene lost 8 bases, with 10 bases spanning the gap. The CDR3 DNA follows: TGTGCCAGCAGCAATCCAGGGTACATTCAGTACTTC. It specifies CASSNPGYIQYF.

In this sample, this clone turned up once. CDR3 DNA: TGTGCCAGCTCACCACTACAGGGAGGGAGCACTGAAGCTTTCTTT. Protein: CASSPLQGGSTEAFF. V usage is TRBV18 and J usage is TRBJ1-1, with TRBD1 as a possible D gene (6 bases). This CDR3 comprises 15 residues. With 1 base removed from V and 4 bases from J, the gap between germline ends came to 13 bases. CDR1 and CDR2 from the germline V gene are KGHSH and LQKENI.

This chain links TRBV5-4 with TRBJ2-4; TRBD2 matches at 11 bases. Germline lookup yields CDR1 SGHNT and CDR2 YYREEE (reference sequence). The CDR3 is 14 residues long. Trimming at V came to 4 bases and at J to 8 bases, leaving 5 bases not matched to a gene. In DNA, the CDR3 is TGTGCCAGCAGCATAGCGGGGGGGCGGTACATTCAGTACTTC. The encoded protein is CASSIAGGRYIQYF.

The chain is built from TRBV7-9 and TRBJ2-1; possible D gene TRBD2, 5 bases. Germline loops: CDR1 SEHNR, CDR2 FQNEAQ (reference sequence). V gave up 7 bases and J gave up 3 bases, with 13 bases separating them. CDR3 size: 14 residues. DNA of the CDR3: TGTGCCAGCACCCGAGGGATTGGCTACAATGAGCAGTTCTTC. It translates to CASTRGIGYNEQFF. Together with reference TRBV7-9 and TRBJ2-1, the CDR3 gives the full variable domain: DTGVSQNPRHKITKRGQNVTFRCDPISEHNRLYWYRQTLGQGPEFLTYFQNEAQLEKSRLLSDRFSAERPKGSFSTLEIQRTEQGDSAMYLCASTRGIGYNEQFFGPGTRLTVL.

The rearrangement links TRBV29-1 to TRBJ1-2; D is possibly TRBD1 (6 bases). Looked up from germline, CDR1 is SQVTM and CDR2 is ANQGSEA. Trimming took 3 bases from V and 8 from J, leaving 10 bases between them. The length of the CDR3 is 11 residues. The CDR3 DNA sequence: TGCAGCGTTGAGGGGGCGCGGGGCTACACCTTC. Translation: CSVEGARGYTF.

The CDR3 DNA reads TGTGCCAGCAAAAGAACAGGCCCAAACACCGGGGAGCTGTTTTTT. It is translated as CASKRTGPNTGELFF. V usage is TRBV6-5 and J usage is TRBJ2-2; tentatively, D is TRBD1 (5 bases). The length of the CDR3 is 15 residues. CDR1 MNHEY and CDR2 SVGAGI come from the germline V gene. The ends were cut back, 7 bases at V and 2 bases at J, with 14 bases in the middle.

The chain combines TRBV19 with TRBJ2-7, with 10 bases lining up with TRBD1. Germline V gene data show CDR1 as LNHDA and CDR2 as SQIVND (reference sequence). The CDR3 extends over 14 amino acids. V was pared by 4 bases and J by 7 bases, with 7 bases of the junction left unmatched. Here the CDR3 reads CASSRRDRGREQYF. CDR3 in DNA: TGTGCCAGTAGTAGAAGGGACAGGGGAAGGGAGCAGTACTTC.

The chain carries TRBV14 and TRBJ1-1; D possibly corresponds to TRBD1 (6 bases). The CDR3 is made up of 18 amino acids. Germline CDR1 is SGHDN and CDR2 is FVKESK. The V gene lost 1 base and the J gene lost 6 bases, with 24 bases spanning the gap. The CDR3 is CASSQVKPGAWGGSEAFF. The CDR3 DNA sequence: TGTGCCAGCAGCCAAGTAAAACCCGGGGCCTGGGGGGGCTCTGAAGCTTTCTTT. Based on the CDR3 plus reference TRBV14 and TRBJ1-1, the full variable domain is EAGVTQFPSHSVIEKGQTVTLRCDPISGHDNLYWYRRVMGKEIKFLLHFVKESKQDESGMPNNRFLAERTGGTYSTLKVQPAELEDSGVYFCASSQVKPGAWGGSEAFFGQGTRLTVV.

The rearrangement links TRBV29-1 to TRBJ2-7; a possible D gene is TRBD2 (5 bases). This CDR3 spans 12 amino acids. Germline assignment: CDR1 SQVTM and CDR2 ANQGSEA. V was pared by 0 bases and J by 4 bases, with 7 bases between. The CDR3 region is CSVEDGGYEQYF. Written as DNA, the CDR3 is TGCAGCGTTGAAGACGGAGGTTACGAGCAGTACTTC.

The V and J genes are TRBV6-5 and TRBJ1-2; 9 bases are shared with TRBD1. This CDR3 spans 15 amino acids. V lost 6 bases, J lost 1 base, and 6 bases stayed unmatched. CDR1 is MNHEY, CDR2 SVGAGI, per germline. The chain's CDR3 is CASRRQGGVNYGYTF. DNA for the CDR3: TGTGCCAGCAGGCGACAGGGGGGTGTTAACTATGGCTACACCTTC.

This clone was picked up one time. This chain connects TRBV7-9 to TRBJ1-5; D uncertain. The CDR3 length is 16 residues. Looked up from germline, CDR1 is SEHNR and CDR2 is FQNEAQ (reference sequence). Trimming took 1 base from V and 2 from J, leaving 12 bases between them. CDR3: CASSLGTGRGNQPQHF. Here the CDR3 DNA reads TGTGCCAGCAGCTTAGGAACGGGAAGGGGCAATCAGCCCCAGCATTTT.

The rearrangement uses TRBV5-1 and TRBJ2-3; 7 positions agree with TRBD1. V shed 0 bases, J shed 0 bases, and the junction held 4 bases outside the gene matches. In germline, CDR1 is SGHRS, CDR2 YFSETQ. The CDR3 is 16 amino acids. CDR3 residues: CASSLGDRLSTDTQYF. As DNA, the CDR3 is TGCGCCAGCAGCTTGGGGGACAGACTAAGCACAGATACGCAGTATTTT.

There are a few counts of this clone. The chain has TRBV11-3 and TRBJ2-3; TRBD2 matches at 8 bases. The ends lost 2 bases at V and 7 bases at J; junction bases unmatched: 11. The CDR3 contains 16 residues. Per germline, CDR1 SGHNT and CDR2 YENEEA. CDR3 DNA: TGTGCCAGCAGCTTACGCGGTAGCGGGATTAAACATACGCAGTATTTT. It translates to CASSLRGSGIKHTQYF.

The gene calls are TRBV6-5 and TRBJ1-2; TRBD1 is a possible D gene (5 bases). V was cut by 7 bases and J by 4 bases, with 19 bases left in between. CDR1 and CDR2 from the germline V gene are MNHEY and SVGAGI. There are 15 residues in the CDR3. The CDR3 protein is CASIATAGLLYGYTF. The CDR3 bases are TGTGCCAGCATCGCTACGGCAGGGCTACTCTATGGCTACACCTTC.

The chain is built from TRBV2 and TRBJ1-2, with D perhaps TRBD1 (6 bases). Between the trimmed V and J ends, which lost 7 bases and 4 bases, there was a span of 13 bases. This CDR3 contains 13 residues. CDR1 is SNHLY and CDR2 is FYNNEI in the germline V gene. The CDR3 nucleotides are TGTGCCAGCAACAGGGACACTAGCTATGGCTACACCTTC. This encodes CASNRDTSYGYTF.

This clone was counted many times. The chain couples TRBV6-4 to TRBJ2-3; 9 nucleotides agree with TRBD2. The CDR3 covers 14 residues. The germline V gene has CDR1 MRHNA and CDR2 SNTAGT. Germline trimming cut 3 bases from V and 5 bases from J; bases unmatched to any gene: 3. CDR3 loop: CASSEAGGGDTQYF. CDR3 bases: TGTGCCAGCAGTGAAGCGGGAGGTGGAGATACGCAGTATTTT.

The chain combines TRBV6-2 or TRBV6-3 with TRBJ2-7; 7 nucleotides line up with TRBD2. Germline loops: CDR1 MNHEY, CDR2 SVGEGT. V was clipped by 0 bases and J by 4 bases; unmatched bases: 15. This CDR3 has 18 amino acids. This CDR3 is CASSYSPHRLAVEYEQYF. CDR3 coding DNA: TGTGCCAGCAGTTACTCGCCCCACCGCCTAGCGGTAGAATACGAGCAGTACTTC.

The chain recombines TRBV5-1 with TRBJ1-2; 7 positions match TRBD1. V was pared by 3 bases and J by 4 bases, with 9 bases of the junction left unmatched. This CDR3 has 15 amino acids. The germline CDR1 and CDR2 sequences are SGHRS and YFSETQ. The CDR3: CASSSGTDAFYGYTF. Here the CDR3 DNA reads TGCGCCAGCAGCTCCGGGACAGACGCTTTCTATGGCTACACCTTC.

The genes are TRBV27 and TRBJ2-1; perhaps TRBD2 as D (6 bases). The CDR3 length is 13 residues. The V end lost 5 bases, the J end lost 5 bases, and 10 bases lay between the germline ends. Germline CDR1 and CDR2: MNHEY and SMNVEV (reference sequence). The CDR3 region has the DNA TGTGCCAGCAGTGAAGGGAGGAACAATGAGCAGTTCTTC. Translating it yields CASSEGRNNEQFF.